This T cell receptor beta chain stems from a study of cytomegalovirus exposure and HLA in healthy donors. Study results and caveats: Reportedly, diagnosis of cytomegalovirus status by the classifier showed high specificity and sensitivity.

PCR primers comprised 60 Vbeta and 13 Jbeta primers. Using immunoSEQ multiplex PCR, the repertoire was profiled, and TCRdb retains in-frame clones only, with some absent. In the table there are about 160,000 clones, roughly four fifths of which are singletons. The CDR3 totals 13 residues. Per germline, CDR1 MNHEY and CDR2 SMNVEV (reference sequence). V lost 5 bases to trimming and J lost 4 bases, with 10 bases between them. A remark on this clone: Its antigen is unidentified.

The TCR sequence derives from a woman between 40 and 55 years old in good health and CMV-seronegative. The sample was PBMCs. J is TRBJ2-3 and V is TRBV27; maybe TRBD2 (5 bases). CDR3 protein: CASSIGVADTQYF. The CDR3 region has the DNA TGTGCCAGCAGTATCGGGGTGGCAGATACGCAGTATTTT.